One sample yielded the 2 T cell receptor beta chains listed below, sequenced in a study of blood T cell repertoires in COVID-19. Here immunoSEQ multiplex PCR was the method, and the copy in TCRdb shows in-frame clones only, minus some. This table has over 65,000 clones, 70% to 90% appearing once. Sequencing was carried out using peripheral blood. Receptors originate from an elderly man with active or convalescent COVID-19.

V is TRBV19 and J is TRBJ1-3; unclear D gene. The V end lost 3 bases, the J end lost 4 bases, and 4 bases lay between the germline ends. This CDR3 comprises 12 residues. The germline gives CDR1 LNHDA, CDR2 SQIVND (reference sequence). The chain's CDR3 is CASSMSGNTIYF. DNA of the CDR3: TGTGCCAGTAGTATGAGCGGAAACACCATATATTTT.

The CDR3 sequence is CASSLEPTGNTIYF. The CDR3, as DNA: TGCGCCAGCAGCTTGGAACCTACTGGAAACACCATATATTTT. The chain uses TRBV5-1 and TRBJ1-3, with D uncertain. V was clipped by 0 bases and J by 2 bases, with 6 bases between them. Germline CDR1 and CDR2: SGHRS and YFSETQ. The CDR3 is 14 residues long.